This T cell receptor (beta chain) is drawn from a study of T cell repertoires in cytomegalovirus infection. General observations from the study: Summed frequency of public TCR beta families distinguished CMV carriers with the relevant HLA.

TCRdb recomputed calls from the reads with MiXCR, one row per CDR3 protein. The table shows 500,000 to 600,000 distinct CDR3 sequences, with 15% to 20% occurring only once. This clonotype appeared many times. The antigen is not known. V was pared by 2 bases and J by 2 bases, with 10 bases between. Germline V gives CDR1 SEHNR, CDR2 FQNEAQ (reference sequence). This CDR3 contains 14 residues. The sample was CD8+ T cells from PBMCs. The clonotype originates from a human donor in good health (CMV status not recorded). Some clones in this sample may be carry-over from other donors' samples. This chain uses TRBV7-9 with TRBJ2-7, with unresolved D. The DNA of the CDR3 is TGTGCCAGCAGCTTATCGGCAGAGGCCTACGAGCAGTACTTC. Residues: CASSLSAEAYEQYF. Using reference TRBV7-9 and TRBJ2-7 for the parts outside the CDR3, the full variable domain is DTGVSQNPRHKITKRGQNVTFRCDPISEHNRLYWYRQTLGQGPEFLTYFQNEAQLEKSRLLSDRFSAERPKGSFSTLEIQRTEQGDSAMYLCASSLSAEAYEQYFGPGTRLTVT.